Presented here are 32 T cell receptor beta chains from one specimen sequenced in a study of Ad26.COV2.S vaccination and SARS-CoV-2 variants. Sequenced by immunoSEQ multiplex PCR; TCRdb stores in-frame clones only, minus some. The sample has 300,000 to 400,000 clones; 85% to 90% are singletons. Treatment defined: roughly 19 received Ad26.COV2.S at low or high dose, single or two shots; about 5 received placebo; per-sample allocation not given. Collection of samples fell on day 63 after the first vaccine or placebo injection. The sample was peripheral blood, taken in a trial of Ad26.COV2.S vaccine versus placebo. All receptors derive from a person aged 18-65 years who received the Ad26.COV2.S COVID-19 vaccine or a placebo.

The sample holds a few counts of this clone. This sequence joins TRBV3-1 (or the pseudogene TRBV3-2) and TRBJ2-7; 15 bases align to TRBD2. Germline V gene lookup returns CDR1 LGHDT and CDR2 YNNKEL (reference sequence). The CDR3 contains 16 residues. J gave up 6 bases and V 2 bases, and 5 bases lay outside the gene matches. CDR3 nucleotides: TGTGCCAGCAGCCAAATCGGACTAGCGGGAGGGGCCGAGCAGTACTTC. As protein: CASSQIGLAGGAEQYF.

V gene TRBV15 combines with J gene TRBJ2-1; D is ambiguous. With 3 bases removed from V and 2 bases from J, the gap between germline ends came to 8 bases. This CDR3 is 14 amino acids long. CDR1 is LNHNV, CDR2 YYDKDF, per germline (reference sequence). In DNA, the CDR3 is TGTGCCACCAGCAGGGGTCAGGCCTACAATGAGCAGTTCTTC. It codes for CATSRGQAYNEQFF.

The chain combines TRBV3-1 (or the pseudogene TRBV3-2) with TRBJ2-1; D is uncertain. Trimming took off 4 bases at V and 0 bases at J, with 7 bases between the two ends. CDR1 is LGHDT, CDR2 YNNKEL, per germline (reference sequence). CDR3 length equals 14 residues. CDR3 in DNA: TGTGCCAGCAGCCTTCTAAGCTCCTACAATGAGCAGTTCTTC. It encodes CASSLLSSYNEQFF.

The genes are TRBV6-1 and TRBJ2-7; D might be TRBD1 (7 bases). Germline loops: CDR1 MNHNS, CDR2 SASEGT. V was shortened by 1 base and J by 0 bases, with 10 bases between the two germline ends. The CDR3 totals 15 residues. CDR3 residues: CASSEGGDSSYEQYF. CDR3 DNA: TGTGCCAGCAGTGAAGGGGGGGACAGCTCCTACGAGCAGTACTTC.

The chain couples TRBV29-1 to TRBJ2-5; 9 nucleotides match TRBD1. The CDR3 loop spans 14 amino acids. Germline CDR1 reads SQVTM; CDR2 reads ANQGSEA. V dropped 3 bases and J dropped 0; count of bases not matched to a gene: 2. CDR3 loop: CSVEDRGYQETQYF. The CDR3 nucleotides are TGCAGCGTTGAGGACAGGGGATACCAAGAGACCCAGTACTTC.

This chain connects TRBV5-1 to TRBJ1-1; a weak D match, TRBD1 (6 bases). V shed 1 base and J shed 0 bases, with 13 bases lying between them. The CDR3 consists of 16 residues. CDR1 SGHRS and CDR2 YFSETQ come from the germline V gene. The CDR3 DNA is TGCGCCAGCAGCTTGAGGGGCGACAGGTTGAACACTGAAGCTTTCTTT. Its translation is CASSLRGDRLNTEAFF.

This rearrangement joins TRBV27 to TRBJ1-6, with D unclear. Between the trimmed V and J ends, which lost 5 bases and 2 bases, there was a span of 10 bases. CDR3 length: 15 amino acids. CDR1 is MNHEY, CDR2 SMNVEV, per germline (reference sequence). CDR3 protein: CASSDGGPYNSPLHF. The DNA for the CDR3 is TGTGCCAGCAGTGACGGCGGCCCCTATAATTCACCCCTCCACTTT.

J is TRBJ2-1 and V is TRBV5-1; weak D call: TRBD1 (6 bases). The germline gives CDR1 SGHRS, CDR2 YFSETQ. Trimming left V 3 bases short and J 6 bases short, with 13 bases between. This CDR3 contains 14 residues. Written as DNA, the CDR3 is TGCGCCAGCAGCTCCGGACAGATCCTCAATGAGCAGTTCTTC. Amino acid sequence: CASSSGQILNEQFF.

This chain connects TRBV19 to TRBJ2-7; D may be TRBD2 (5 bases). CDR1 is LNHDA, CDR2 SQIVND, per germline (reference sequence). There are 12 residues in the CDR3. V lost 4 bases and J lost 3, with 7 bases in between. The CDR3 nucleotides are TGTGCCAGTAGTAGTGCGGGCTACGAGCAGTACTTC. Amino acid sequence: CASSSAGYEQYF.

DNA of the CDR3: TGTGCCAGCAGCTTAAGGAGCTGGGGGAACACTGAAGCTTTCTTT. It codes for CASSLRSWGNTEAFF. The chain combines TRBV7-3 with TRBJ1-1; D is unclear. The V end lost 1 base, the J end lost 1 base, and 10 bases lay between the germline ends. The CDR3 is 15 residues long. In germline, CDR1 is SGHTA, CDR2 FQGTGA.

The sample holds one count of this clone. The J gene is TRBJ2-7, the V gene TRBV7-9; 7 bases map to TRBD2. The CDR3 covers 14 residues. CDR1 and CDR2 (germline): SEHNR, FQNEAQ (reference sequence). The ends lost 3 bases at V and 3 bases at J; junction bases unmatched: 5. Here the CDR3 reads CASSFPGGDYEQYF. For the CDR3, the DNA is TGTGCCAGCAGCTTTCCGGGGGGTGACTACGAGCAGTACTTC.

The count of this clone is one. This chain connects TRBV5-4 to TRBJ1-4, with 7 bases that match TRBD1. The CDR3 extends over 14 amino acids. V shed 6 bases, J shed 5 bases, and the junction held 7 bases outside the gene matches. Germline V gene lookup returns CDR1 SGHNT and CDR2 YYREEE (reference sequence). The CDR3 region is CASTIDRVNEKLFF. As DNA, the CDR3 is TGTGCCAGCACTATAGACAGGGTGAATGAAAAACTGTTTTTT.

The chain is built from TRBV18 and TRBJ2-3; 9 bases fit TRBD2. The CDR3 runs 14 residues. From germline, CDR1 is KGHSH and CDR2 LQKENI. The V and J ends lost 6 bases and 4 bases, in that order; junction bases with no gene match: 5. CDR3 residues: CASSARLAADTQYF. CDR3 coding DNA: TGTGCCAGCTCCGCTAGACTAGCGGCAGATACGCAGTATTTT.

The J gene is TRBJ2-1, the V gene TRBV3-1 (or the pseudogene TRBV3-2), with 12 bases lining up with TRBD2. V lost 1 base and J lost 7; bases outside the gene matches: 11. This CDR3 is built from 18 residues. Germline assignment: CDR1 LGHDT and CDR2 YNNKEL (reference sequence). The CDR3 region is CASSQALSTSGRANEQFF. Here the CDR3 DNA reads TGTGCCAGCAGCCAAGCCCTTTCGACTAGCGGGAGAGCAAATGAGCAGTTCTTC.

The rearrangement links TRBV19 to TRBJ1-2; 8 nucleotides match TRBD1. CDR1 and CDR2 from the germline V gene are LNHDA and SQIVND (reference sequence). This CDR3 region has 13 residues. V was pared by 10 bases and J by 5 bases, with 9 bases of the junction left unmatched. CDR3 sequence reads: CATRDRLPYGYTF. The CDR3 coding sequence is TGTGCCACGAGGGACAGGCTGCCTTATGGCTACACCTTC.

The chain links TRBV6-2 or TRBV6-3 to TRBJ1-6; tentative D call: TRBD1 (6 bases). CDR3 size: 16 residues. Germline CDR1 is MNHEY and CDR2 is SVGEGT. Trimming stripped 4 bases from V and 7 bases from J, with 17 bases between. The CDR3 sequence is CASSSAQGKGNSPLHF. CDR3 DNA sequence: TGTGCCAGCAGTTCGGCTCAGGGGAAGGGGAATTCACCCCTCCACTTT.

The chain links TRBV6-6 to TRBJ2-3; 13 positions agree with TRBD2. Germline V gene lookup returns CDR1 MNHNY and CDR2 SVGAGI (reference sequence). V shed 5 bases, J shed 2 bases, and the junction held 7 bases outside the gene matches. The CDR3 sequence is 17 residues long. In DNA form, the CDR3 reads TGTGCCAGCAGTCCCGGGACTAGCGGGGTACTCACAGATACGCAGTATTTT. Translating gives CASSPGTSGVLTDTQYF.

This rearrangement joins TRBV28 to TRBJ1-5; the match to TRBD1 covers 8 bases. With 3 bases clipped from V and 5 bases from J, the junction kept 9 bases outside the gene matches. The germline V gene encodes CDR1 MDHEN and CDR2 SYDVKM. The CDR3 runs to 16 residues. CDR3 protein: CASSFLDRAIHQPQHF. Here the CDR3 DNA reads TGTGCCAGCAGTTTCCTGGACAGGGCTATTCATCAGCCCCAGCATTTT.

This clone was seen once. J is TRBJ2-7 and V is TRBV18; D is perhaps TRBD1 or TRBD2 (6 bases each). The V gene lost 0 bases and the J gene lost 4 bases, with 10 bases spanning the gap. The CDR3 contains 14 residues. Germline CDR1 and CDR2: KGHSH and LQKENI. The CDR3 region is CASSPPGGTYEQYF. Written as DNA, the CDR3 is TGTGCCAGCTCACCACCCGGGGGCACGTACGAGCAGTACTTC.

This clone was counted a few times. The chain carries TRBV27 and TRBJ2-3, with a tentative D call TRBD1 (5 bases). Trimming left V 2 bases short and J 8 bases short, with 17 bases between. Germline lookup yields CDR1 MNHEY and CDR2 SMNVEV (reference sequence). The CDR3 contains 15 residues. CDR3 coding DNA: TGTGCCAGCAGTTTAGACCCAGGGAACGCTTTTACGCAGTATTTT. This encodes CASSLDPGNAFTQYF.

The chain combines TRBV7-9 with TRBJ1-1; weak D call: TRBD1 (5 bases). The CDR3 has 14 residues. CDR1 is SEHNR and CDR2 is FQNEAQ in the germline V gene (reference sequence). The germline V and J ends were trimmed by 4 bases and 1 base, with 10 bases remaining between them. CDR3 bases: TGTGCCAGCAGCTCAGAGGGGAAGAACACTGAAGCTTTCTTT. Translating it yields CASSSEGKNTEAFF. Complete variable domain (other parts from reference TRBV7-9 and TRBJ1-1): DTGVSQNPRHKITKRGQNVTFRCDPISEHNRLYWYRQTLGQGPEFLTYFQNEAQLEKSRLLSDRFSAERPKGSFSTLEIQRTEQGDSAMYLCASSSEGKNTEAFFGQGTRLTVV.

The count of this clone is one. The CDR3 reads CASIPAGQGNTEAFF. The CDR3 DNA reads as TGTGCCAGTATTCCCGCGGGACAGGGCAACACTGAAGCTTTCTTT. The gene calls are TRBV19 and TRBJ1-1, with 9 bases matching TRBD1. Germline V gene data show CDR1 as LNHDA and CDR2 as SQIVND (reference sequence). V dropped 7 bases and J dropped 2; count of bases not matched to a gene: 8. There are 15 residues in the CDR3.

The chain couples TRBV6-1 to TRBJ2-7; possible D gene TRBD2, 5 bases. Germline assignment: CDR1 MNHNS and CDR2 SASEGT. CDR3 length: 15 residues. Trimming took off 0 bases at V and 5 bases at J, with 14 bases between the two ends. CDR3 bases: TGTGCCAGCAGTGAAGCGGCTAGCAGAGTCCACGAGCAGTACTTC. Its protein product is CASSEAASRVHEQYF.

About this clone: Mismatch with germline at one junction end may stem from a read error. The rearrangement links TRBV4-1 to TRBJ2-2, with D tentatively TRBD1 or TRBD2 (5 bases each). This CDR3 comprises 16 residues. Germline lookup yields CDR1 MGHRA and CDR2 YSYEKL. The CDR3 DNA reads TGCGCCAGCAGCCAAACGCCCGGGACGAACAACGGGGAGCTGTTTTTT. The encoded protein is CASSQTPGTNNGELFF.

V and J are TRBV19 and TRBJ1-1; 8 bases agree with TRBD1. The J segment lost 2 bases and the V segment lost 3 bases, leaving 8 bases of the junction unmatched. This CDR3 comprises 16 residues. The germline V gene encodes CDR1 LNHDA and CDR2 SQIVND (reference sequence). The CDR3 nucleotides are TGTGCCAGTAGTATGAGAGGCAGGGGGCTCAACACTGAAGCTTTCTTT. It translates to CASSMRGRGLNTEAFF. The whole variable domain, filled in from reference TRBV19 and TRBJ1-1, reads DGGITQSPKYLFRKEGQNVTLSCEQNLNHDAMYWYRQDPGQGLRLIYYSQIVNDFQKGDIAEGYSVSREKKESFPLTVTSAQKNPTAFYLCASSMRGRGLNTEAFFGQGTRLTVV.

The CDR3 DNA reads TGTGCCAGCAGTACGGGGGGGAGAGTTGGGACCCAGTACTTC. It codes for CASSTGGRVGTQYF. This chain connects TRBV6-5 to TRBJ2-5; 8 positions match TRBD2. The CDR3 runs 14 residues. CDR1 is MNHEY and CDR2 is SVGAGI in the germline V gene. With V trimmed by 5 bases and J by 7 bases, 9 bases remained unmatched.

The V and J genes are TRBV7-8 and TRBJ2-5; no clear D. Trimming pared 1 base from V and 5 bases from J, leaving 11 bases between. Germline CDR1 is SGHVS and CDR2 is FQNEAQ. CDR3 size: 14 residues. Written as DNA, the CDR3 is TGTGCCAGCAGCTTAGTGGGGTTCCAGGAGACCCAGTACTTC. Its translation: CASSLVGFQETQYF.

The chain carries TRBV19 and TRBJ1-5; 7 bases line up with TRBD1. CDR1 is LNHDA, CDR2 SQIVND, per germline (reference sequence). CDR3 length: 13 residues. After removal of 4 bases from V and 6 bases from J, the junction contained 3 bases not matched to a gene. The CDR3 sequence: CASSTTGIQPQHF. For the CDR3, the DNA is TGTGCCAGTAGTACGACAGGGATTCAGCCCCAGCATTTT.

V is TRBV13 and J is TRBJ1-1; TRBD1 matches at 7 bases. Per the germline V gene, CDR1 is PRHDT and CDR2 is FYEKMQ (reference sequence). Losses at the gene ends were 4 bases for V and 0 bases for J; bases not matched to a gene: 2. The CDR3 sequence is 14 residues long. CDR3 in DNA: TGTGCCAGCAGCTGGGGACAGCTGAACACTGAAGCTTTCTTT. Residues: CASSWGQLNTEAFF.

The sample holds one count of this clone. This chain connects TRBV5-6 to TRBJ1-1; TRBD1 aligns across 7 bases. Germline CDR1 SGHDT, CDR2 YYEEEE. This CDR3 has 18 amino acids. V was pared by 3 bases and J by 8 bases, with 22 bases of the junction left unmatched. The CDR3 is CASSSFISGLAGTEEAFF. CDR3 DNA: TGTGCCAGCAGCTCCTTCATCAGCGGGCTAGCCGGGACAGAAGAAGCTTTCTTT.

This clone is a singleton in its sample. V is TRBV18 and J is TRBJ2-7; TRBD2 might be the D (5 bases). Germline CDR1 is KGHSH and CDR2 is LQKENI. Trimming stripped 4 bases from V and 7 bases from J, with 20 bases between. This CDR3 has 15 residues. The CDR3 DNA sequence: TGTGCCAGCTCACTTCTTCAAGTGGGAGTGGGGGAGCAGTACTTC. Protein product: CASSLLQVGVGEQYF.

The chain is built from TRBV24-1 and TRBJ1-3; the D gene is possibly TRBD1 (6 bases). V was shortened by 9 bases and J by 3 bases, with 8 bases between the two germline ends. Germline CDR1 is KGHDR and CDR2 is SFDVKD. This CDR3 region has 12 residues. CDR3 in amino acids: CATSDSGNTIYF. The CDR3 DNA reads TGTGCCACCTCGGACAGTGGAAACACCATATATTTT.